The rows below give T cell receptor beta chains drawn from one sample of a study of T cells in narcolepsy. Profiled with immunoSEQ multiplex PCR; TCRdb holds only in-frame clones, not every one. This table has tens of thousands of clones, about 81% appearing once. The specimen was CD45RA- memory CD4+ T cells from PBMCs. These receptors were taken from a human donor with narcolepsy. Both conserved end residues are part of each CDR3. D genes are given only for firm matches. Clone size is given for some rows only: seen once, a few or many times, or a class if the clone is expanded.

TRBV6-5	TRBJ1-2	TRBD1	once	CASSPSTGFYGYTF	TGTGCCAGCAGCCCATCGACAGGGTTCTATGGCTACACCTTC
TRBV27	TRBJ2-7	TRBD2	-	CASSFSGSRHGGYEQYF	TGTGCCAGCAGTTTTAGTGGATCGAGACACGGGGGGTACGAGCAGTACTTC
TRBV6-6	TRBJ2-5	-	-	CASSDRGYRAQYF	TGTGCCAGCAGTGACCGGGGCTACCGGGCCCAGTACTTC
TRBV25-1	TRBJ2-3	TRBD2	-	CASSPAGTSGTDTQYF	TGTGCCAGCAGCCCGGCCGGGACTAGCGGCACAGATACGCAGTATTTT
TRBV6-1	TRBJ2-2	-	-	CASSDFKAGELFF	TGTGCCAGCAGTGACTTTAAGGCCGGGGAGCTGTTTTTT
TRBV10-3	TRBJ1-1	-	few	CAISADTEAFF	TGTGCCATCAGTGCGGACACTGAAGCTTTCTTT
TRBV6-1	TRBJ1-5	-	few	CASSEADALLGPQHF	TGTGCCAGCAGTGAAGCAGATGCCCTTTTAGGGCCCCAGCATTTT
TRBV5-1	TRBJ2-3	TRBD2	few	CASSTVAGGSVDTQYF	TGCGCCAGCAGCACGGTAGCGGGGGGGTCCGTGGATACGCAGTATTTT
TRBV10-3	TRBJ2-7	-	-	CAISESVLAGSGEQYF	TGTGCCATCAGTGAGTCGGTTCTGGCAGGGTCGGGGGAGCAGTACTTC
TRBV5-4	TRBJ2-6	TRBD2	-	CASSGGLAGAGANVLTF	TGTGCCAGCAGCGGCGGGCTAGCGGGAGCTGGGGCCAACGTCCTGACTTTC
TRBV9	TRBJ1-4	TRBD1	-	CASSPGTGMGKLFF	TGTGCCAGCAGCCCCGGGACAGGGATGGGGAAACTGTTTTTT
TRBV2	TRBJ1-1	-	once	CASSVRGWRTEAFF	TGTGCCAGCAGTGTTCGGGGCTGGAGGACTGAAGCTTTCTTT
TRBV23-1	TRBJ1-1	-	-	CASSQSRHNTEAFF	TGCGCCAGCAGTCAATCGAGGCACAACACTGAAGCTTTCTTT
TRBV2	TRBJ2-1	TRBD2	once	CASRATSGSPYNEQFF	TGTGCCAGCAGGGCGACTAGCGGGAGCCCCTACAATGAGCAGTTCTTC
TRBV30	TRBJ2-5	-	-	CAWSPSEETQYF	TGTGCCTGGAGTCCGAGTGAAGAGACCCAGTACTTC